The rows below give T cell receptor beta chains drawn from one sample of a study of T cell responses to AZD1222 COVID-19 vaccine. Assay used: immunoSEQ multiplex PCR; TCRdb lists only in-frame clones, some missing. The sample includes 100,000 or so clones, about 87% of them seen just once. The source was peripheral blood, collected on day 0 of AZD1222 vaccination. The receptors derive from an adult in good health. CDR3s include the opening cysteine and the closing phenylalanine or tryptophan. Each record gives: J gene, V gene, D gene, CDR3 protein, CDR3 DNA. D genes are given only for firm matches.

j_call: TRBJ2-3
v_call: TRBV28
d_call: TRBD2
cdr3_aa: CASSLLRTSVPDTQYF
cdr3_nt: TGTGCCAGCAGTTTACTCAGGACTAGCGTCCCAGATACGCAGTATTTT

j_call: TRBJ2-5
v_call: TRBV2
d_call: TRBD2
cdr3_aa: CASRDTSGRAKTQYF
cdr3_nt: TGTGCCAGCAGGGATACTAGCGGGAGGGCGAAGACCCAGTACTTC

j_call: TRBJ1-1
v_call: TRBV5-1
d_call: -
cdr3_aa: CASSSEMNTEAFF
cdr3_nt: TGCGCCAGCAGCTCAGAAATGAACACTGAAGCTTTCTTT

j_call: TRBJ1-2
v_call: TRBV27
d_call: -
cdr3_aa: CASSSSGYGYTF
cdr3_nt: TGTGCCAGCAGTTCATCTGGCTATGGCTACACCTTC

j_call: TRBJ2-3
v_call: TRBV9
d_call: TRBD1
cdr3_aa: CASSVRTGVTDTQYF
cdr3_nt: TGTGCCAGCAGCGTAAGGACAGGGGTCACAGATACGCAGTATTTT

j_call: TRBJ1-2
v_call: TRBV7-2
d_call: -
cdr3_aa: CASSPTGGVAYGYTF
cdr3_nt: TGTGCCAGCAGCCCAACTGGGGGGGTCGCCTATGGCTACACCTTC

j_call: TRBJ1-5
v_call: TRBV21-1
d_call: -
cdr3_aa: CATKGYSNQPQHF
cdr3_nt: TGTGCCACCAAGGGGTATAGCAATCAGCCCCAGCATTTT

j_call: TRBJ2-6
v_call: TRBV20-1
d_call: -
cdr3_aa: CSASPVSSGANVLTF
cdr3_nt: TGCAGTGCTAGTCCTGTATCCTCTGGGGCCAACGTCCTGACTTTC

j_call: TRBJ1-4
v_call: TRBV7-6
d_call: -
cdr3_aa: CASSLETGFNEKLFF
cdr3_nt: TGTGCCAGCAGCTTAGAGACAGGTTTTAATGAAAAACTGTTTTTT

j_call: TRBJ1-1
v_call: TRBV7-2
d_call: -
cdr3_aa: CASSRGPYTEAFF
cdr3_nt: TGTGCCAGCAGCCGGGGGCCCTACACTGAAGCTTTCTTT

j_call: TRBJ2-3
v_call: TRBV5-1
d_call: TRBD1
cdr3_aa: CASSLSRDRGTDTQYF
cdr3_nt: TGCGCCAGCAGCTTATCCCGGGACAGGGGTACAGATACGCAGTATTTT